Following are 3 T cell receptor beta chains from one sample sequenced in a study of shared clonotypes between healthy human individuals. TCRdb's table, derived via immunoSEQ multiplex PCR, lists solely in-frame clones and lacks some. The sample carries hundreds of thousands of clones, 72% recorded once. The sequencing input was memory CD4+ T cells sorted from blood. Subset noted: CD45RA-negative fraction. These receptors were collected from a woman aged 25 to 39 in good health.

This chain uses TRBV5-1 with TRBJ2-2; D is unclear. CDR3 length: 15 residues. V lost 1 base and J lost 3, with 10 bases in between. Germline loops: CDR1 SGHRS, CDR2 YFSETQ. For the CDR3, the DNA is TGCGCCAGCAGCTTGTCGCCCAGTTACACCGGGGAGCTGTTTTTT. Its translation is CASSLSPSYTGELFF.

The chain links TRBV14 to TRBJ1-1; no definite D call. The germline V gene encodes CDR1 SGHDN and CDR2 FVKESK. The CDR3 covers 13 residues. Trimming cost V 2 bases and J 11 bases, with 15 bases left between them. The CDR3 sequence is CASSQSRSTGAFF. The CDR3 DNA sequence: TGTGCCAGCAGCCAATCTCGATCGACTGGGGCTTTCTTT.

The V gene is TRBV7-2, the J gene TRBJ2-3; 7 nucleotides agree with TRBD2. Looked up from germline, CDR1 is SGHTA and CDR2 is FQGNSA. Trimming took 8 bases from V and 4 from J; bases not matched to a gene: 12. CDR3 length: 15 residues. The CDR3 DNA reads TGTGCCAGCGGGAGGGACTACCTCACCTCAGATACGCAGTATTTT. This translates into CASGRDYLTSDTQYF.